These T cell receptor beta chains were read from a single sample in a study of blood T cell repertoires in COVID-19. The repertoire was sequenced with immunoSEQ multiplex PCR; TCRdb's copy has only in-frame clones and lacks some. The sample contains about 260,000 clones, 80% to 90% of which appear only once. Sequencing was carried out using peripheral blood. All receptors derive from a woman in her 40s who had recovered from COVID-19. CDR3s include the opening cysteine and the closing phenylalanine or tryptophan. The order of the fields is V gene, CDR3 length, D gene, J gene, clone size, CDR3 protein, CDR3 DNA. A D gene is named only where the DNA matches it firmly. Clone size is shown for a subset of rows, as once, few, many or a class of expanded clone.

>TRBV5-1|14|-|TRBJ2-7|-
CASSLVAVSYEQYF
TGCGCCAGCAGCTTGGTGGCGGTGAGCTACGAGCAGTACTTC
>TRBV5-1|15|-|TRBJ1-3|-
CASSRDRPSGNTIYF
TGCGCCAGCAGCCGCGACAGGCCCTCTGGAAACACCATATATTTT
>TRBV4-3|17|TRBD1|TRBJ2-2|-
CASSQLTGTGNTGELFF
TGCGCCAGCAGCCAGCTTACCGGGACAGGGAACACCGGGGAGCTGTTTTTT
>TRBV5-5|14|-|TRBJ1-1|few
CASSFPSVRSEAFF
TGTGCCAGCAGCTTCCCAAGTGTGAGATCTGAAGCTTTCTTT
>TRBV6-5|11|-|TRBJ2-7|-
CASSYSGEKYF
TGTGCCAGCAGTTACTCTGGGGAGAAGTACTTC
>TRBV19|14|TRBD1|TRBJ1-1|-
CASSITGVRTEAFF
TGTGCCAGTAGTATTACAGGGGTAAGGACTGAAGCTTTCTTT
>TRBV6-5|14|TRBD1|TRBJ1-4|-
CASSSGTGEEKLFF
TGTGCCAGCAGTTCGGGGACAGGCGAGGAAAAACTGTTTTTT
>TRBV5-4|15|TRBD2|TRBJ2-1|-
CASSLTSGGADEQFF
TGTGCCAGCAGTTTGACTAGCGGGGGGGCCGATGAGCAGTTCTTC
>TRBV9|15|TRBD1|TRBJ1-2|-
CASSVWDSSNYGYTF
TGTGCCAGCAGCGTATGGGACAGCAGTAACTATGGCTACACCTTC
>TRBV5-4|17|TRBD2|TRBJ2-3|-
CASSLGGLAGGQDTQYF
TGTGCCAGCAGCTTGGGAGGACTAGCGGGGGGGCAAGATACGCAGTATTTT
>TRBV5-1|19|-|TRBJ2-2|-
CASSRNERRGRPRTGELFF
TGCGCCAGCAGCCGGAACGAACGCAGGGGTCGTCCACGGACCGGGGAGCTGTTTTTT
>TRBV4-1|22|-|TRBJ1-1|-
CASSQDLAPRIGGGGNSTEAFF
TGCGCCAGCAGCCAAGATTTAGCTCCCCGTATCGGCGGGGGGGGGAATAGCACTGAAGCTTTCTTT
>TRBV7-2|13|-|TRBJ2-5|-
CASSLSSQETQYF
TGTGCCAGCAGCTTATCTAGTCAAGAGACCCAGTACTTC
>TRBV10-3|15|TRBD1|TRBJ2-5|-
CAISSGTGGVETQYF
TGTGCCATCAGCTCCGGGACAGGGGGAGTAGAGACCCAGTACTTC
>TRBV7-3|13|-|TRBJ2-5|-
CASSLGGRETQYF
TGTGCCAGCAGCTTGGGGGGGCGAGAGACCCAGTACTTC
>TRBV7-9|14|-|TRBJ1-1|-
CASSLKGTVTEAFF
TGTGCCAGCAGCTTAAAGGGGACTGTGACTGAAGCTTTCTTT
>TRBV5-4|15|TRBD2|TRBJ2-3|-
CASRLAGGPPDTQYF
TGTGCCAGCAGGCTAGCGGGGGGCCCCCCAGATACGCAGTATTTT
>TRBV18|15|-|TRBJ1-2|-
CASSPQITQGYGYTF
TGTGCCAGCTCACCACAAATCACCCAGGGCTATGGCTACACCTTC
>TRBV6-2/TRBV6-3|15|TRBD1|TRBJ1-6|-
CASSIGQGARSPLHF
TGTGCCAGCAGTATCGGACAGGGGGCAAGATCACCCCTCCACTTT
>TRBV3-1/TRBV3-2|15|TRBD2|TRBJ2-1|-
CASSGGLAGFNEQFF
TGTGCCAGCAGTGGAGGACTAGCGGGGTTTAATGAGCAGTTCTTC
>TRBV24-1|15|-|TRBJ2-3|-
CATTLGMLSTDTQYF
TGTGCCACCACCCTCGGGATGCTTAGCACAGATACGCAGTATTTT
>TRBV7-3|13|-|TRBJ2-5|-
CASSLRRKETQYF
TGTGCCAGCAGCTTACGCAGAAAAGAGACCCAGTACTTC